Listed below are T cell receptor beta chains from one sample, sequenced in a study of identical twins. TCRdb reprocessed the 5' RACE reads with MiXCR, giving one entry per CDR3 protein. The table shows around 550,000 distinct CDR3 sequences, with about 15% occurring only once. The sample was also reused in another study, on yellow fever vaccine responses in identical twins.

Sequenced sample: CD4+ T cells sorted from blood. Receptors were obtained from a young woman in good health. The CDR3 runs from the conserved cysteine through the conserved F or W. D genes are given only for firm matches. The listing skips clone size in some rows; elsewhere it reads once, few, many or a size class.

many	TRBJ2-2	TRBV12-3/TRBV12-4	TRBD2	TGTGCCAGCAGAGCCCCCGGGACTAAAGACACCGGGGAGCTGTTTTTT	CASRAPGTKDTGELFF
NA	TRBJ2-7	TRBV10-3	NA	TGTGCCATCAGGCCTCGGGACTCCTCGTACGAGCAGTACTTC	CAIRPRDSSYEQYF
NA	TRBJ2-1	TRBV24-1	TRBD2	TGTGCCACCAGTGATTGGTCTAGCGGAAATGAGCAGTTCTTC	CATSDWSSGNEQFF
many	TRBJ1-5	TRBV6-1	NA	TGTGCCAGCAGACAGGGTGCCAATCAGCCCCAGCATTTT	CASRQGANQPQHF
NA	TRBJ1-1	TRBV20-1	NA	TGCAGTGCTAGAGATGACAGCGAAGCTTTCTTT	CSARDDSEAFF
NA	TRBJ2-1	TRBV5-1	NA	TGCGCCAGCAGCTTGGGGCTAGTAAACAATGAGCAGTTCTTC	CASSLGLVNNEQFF
many	TRBJ2-5	TRBV7-8	TRBD2	TGTGCCAGCAGCACAGCCGGGGGGTACCAAGAGACCCAGTACTTC	CASSTAGGYQETQYF
NA	TRBJ2-7	TRBV29-1	NA	TGCAGCGTGACCCGAGGGGGTGGGGGTAAACTCTCCGAGCAGTACTTC	CSVTRGGGGKLSEQYF
few	TRBJ2-5	TRBV20-1	NA	TGCAGTGTGTATTGGGAGACCCAGTACTTC	CSVYWETQYF
few	TRBJ1-1	TRBV7-9	NA	TGTGCCAGCACCCCTAACACTGAAGCTTTCTTT	CASTPNTEAFF
few	TRBJ2-7	TRBV5-1	TRBD2	TGCGCCAGCAGCTTTCCCAGCGGGAGGTTCAACGAGCAGTACTTC	CASSFPSGRFNEQYF
many	TRBJ2-7	TRBV18	NA	TGTGCCAGCTCACCAGAAGCCGGACCATACGAGCAGTACTTC	CASSPEAGPYEQYF
NA	TRBJ1-1	TRBV5-1	TRBD1	TGCGCCAGCAGCTGGGGACAGGGGGCGGACACTGAAGCTTTCTTT	CASSWGQGADTEAFF
NA	TRBJ2-7	TRBV12-3/TRBV12-4	TRBD2	TGTGCCAGCAGGCCCTCTAGCGGGACTTACGAGCAGTACTTC	CASRPSSGTYEQYF
few	TRBJ2-7	TRBV3-1	NA	TGTGCCAGCAGCCAAGGGACCGGGGGGCCGACCTACGAGCAGTACTTC	CASSQGTGGPTYEQYF
NA	TRBJ2-6	TRBV2	NA	TGTGCCAGCAGATTAAGAGATACCGGGGCCAACGTCCTGACTTTC	CASRLRDTGANVLTF
NA	TRBJ2-7	TRBV6-1	TRBD1	TGTGCCAGCTTAATTCCAGGGGGTAGCTACGAGCAGTACTTC	CASLIPGGSYEQYF
few	TRBJ2-2	TRBV7-3	NA	TGTGCCAGCAGCTTAGTAGCGGCCGGGGAGCTGTTTTTT	CASSLVAAGELFF
NA	TRBJ2-2	TRBV27	NA	TGTGCCAGCACGGGGGCCCCCAACGCGAACACCGGGGAGCTGTTTTTT	CASTGAPNANTGELFF
NA	TRBJ2-7	TRBV20-1	NA	TGCAGTGCTAGCGGGAGTTCTCCCTACGAGCAGTACTTC	CSASGSSPYEQYF
NA	TRBJ2-3	TRBV11-2	TRBD2	TGTGCCAGCAGCTTAGGGGTACTAGCGGGGGCGGGGACAGATACGCAGTATTTT	CASSLGVLAGAGTDTQYF
few	TRBJ2-3	TRBV6-1	NA	TGTGCCAGCAGTATGTTTGGGCGCGGGACCCCAGATACGCAGTATTTT	CASSMFGRGTPDTQYF
many	TRBJ2-7	TRBV3-1	NA	TGTGCCAGCAGTCTTTTTGGGGCCTCCTACGAGCAGTACTTC	CASSLFGASYEQYF
NA	TRBJ2-2	TRBV2	TRBD2	TGTGCCAGCAGTTTTAGCGGGAGAATCGCAAACACCGGGGAGCTGTTTTTT	CASSFSGRIANTGELFF
many	TRBJ1-1	TRBV6-1	TRBD1	TGTGCCAGCAGTCGACAGGGGGCAGGGGCTGAAGCTTTCTTT	CASSRQGAGAEAFF
few	TRBJ2-5	TRBV2	NA	TGTGCCAGCAGTGAAGCGGTCGTGGAGACCCAGTACTTC	CASSEAVVETQYF
NA	TRBJ2-2	TRBV7-6	TRBD2	TGTGCCAGCAGCTATAGCGGGGGCCCTAACACCGGGGAGCTGTTTTTT	CASSYSGGPNTGELFF
few	TRBJ2-1	TRBV29-1	TRBD2	TGCAGCGTTGAAAGGAGCGGGAGAAATGAGCAGTTCTTC	CSVERSGRNEQFF
few	TRBJ2-7	TRBV3-1	TRBD2	TGTGCCAGCAGCCAAGTCGGCGGGAGGGAACCCGAGCAGTACTTC	CASSQVGGREPEQYF
few	TRBJ2-1	TRBV6-5	NA	TGTGCCAGCAGCCGGACTATTAATGAGCAGTTCTTC	CASSRTINEQFF
NA	TRBJ2-5	TRBV28	NA	TGTGCCAGCAGTTTTGGCAGGACGGGGCAAGAGACCCAGTACTTC	CASSFGRTGQETQYF
few	TRBJ2-7	TRBV29-1	NA	TGCAGCGTGCGGAATCGGGAGCAGTACTTC	CSVRNREQYF
NA	TRBJ1-6	TRBV11-3	TRBD1	TGTGCCAGCAGCCCCGGGACAGTCTCACCCCTCCACTTT	CASSPGTVSPLHF
few	TRBJ2-5	TRBV7-2	NA	TGTGCCAGCAGCTTAAGGCGCCAGCAAGAGACCCAGTACTTC	CASSLRRQQETQYF
few	TRBJ1-5	TRBV29-1	NA	TGCAGCGTTGAAGGGGCAGCGGGAAGCAATCAGCCCCAGCATTTT	CSVEGAAGSNQPQHF
NA	TRBJ2-3	TRBV24-1	TRBD1	TGTGCCACCAGTGACCGAGGACAGGGTGGAGATACGCAGTATTTT	CATSDRGQGGDTQYF
NA	TRBJ2-1	TRBV9	NA	TGTGCCAGCAGCCCGGGACTCTATGAGCAGTTCTTC	CASSPGLYEQFF
NA	TRBJ1-2	TRBV5-1	NA	TGCGCCAGCAGCTTGAGTACGAGCTATGGCTACACCTTC	CASSLSTSYGYTF
NA	TRBJ2-3	TRBV12-3/TRBV12-4	NA	TGTGCCAGCAGTTTAAGGCCCGGGGGAGGCACAGATACGCAGTATTTT	CASSLRPGGGTDTQYF
few	TRBJ2-3	TRBV5-1	NA	TGCGCCAGCAGCTGGACGAGAGACTCTAGGGACCCGCAGTATTTT	CASSWTRDSRDPQYF
few	TRBJ2-3	TRBV20-1	TRBD1	TGCAGTGCTACTGGACAGGTCGATACGCAGTATTTT	CSATGQVDTQYF
few	TRBJ2-5	TRBV20-1	TRBD2	TGCAGTGCTAGAGGGACTAGCGGGGGCCCCGGAGAGACCCAGTACTTC	CSARGTSGGPGETQYF
NA	TRBJ2-1	TRBV27	TRBD2	TGTGCCAGCAGTTTGTTTGCGGGAGGGTTCGATGAGCAGTTCTTC	CASSLFAGGFDEQFF
NA	TRBJ2-1	TRBV4-1	NA	TGCGCCAGCAGCCAGGGGGTGATAAATGAGCAGTTCTTC	CASSQGVINEQFF
many	TRBJ1-1	TRBV12-3/TRBV12-4	TRBD1	TGTGCCAGCAGTTTGTCGGGACAGAAGAACACTGAAGCTTTCTTT	CASSLSGQKNTEAFF
few	TRBJ2-7	TRBV27	NA	TGTGCCAGCAGTCCTACCCGTGGCGCGAGCGGGTACGAGCAGTACTTC	CASSPTRGASGYEQYF
NA	TRBJ2-7	TRBV5-1	NA	TGCGCCAGCAGCTTGGTTCTGGCGGCAGGAGACGAGCAGTACTTC	CASSLVLAAGDEQYF
NA	TRBJ1-4	TRBV10-3	NA	TGTGCCATCAGAGACGCAACTAATGAAAAACTGTTTTTT	CAIRDATNEKLFF
few	TRBJ2-1	TRBV15	NA	TGTGCCACCAGCGCCACGCTCGGAACTGGGGAGCAGTTCTTC	CATSATLGTGEQFF
few	TRBJ2-2	TRBV7-9	TRBD2	TGTGCCAGCAGCCAACTAGCGGGATCGTACACCGGGGAGCTGTTTTTT	CASSQLAGSYTGELFF
NA	TRBJ2-1	TRBV12-3/TRBV12-4	NA	TGTGCCAGCATGGGCCTCGAGGGGGGGGAGGGATACTACAATGAGCAGTTCTTC	CASMGLEGGEGYYNEQFF